A selection of T cell receptor beta chains follows, all from one sample in a study of T-cell reconstitution after alpha-beta-depleted transplantation in children. In TCRdb, the PCR reads were re-called with MiXCR into one record per CDR3 protein. The sample yields 100,000 or so distinct CDR3 sequences, 4.5% to 7.5% seen once. Sequenced here: PBMCs, mostly from graft donor cells, sampled 60 days after TCRalphabeta/CD19-depleted stem cell transplant. The receptors derive from a female patient aged 2-15 years who had a stem cell transplant for Fanconi anemia, so the T cells may come from the graft donor. CDR3s include the opening cysteine and the closing phenylalanine or tryptophan. D genes are given only for firm matches. Size values are once, few and many counts, or a class for expanded clones, and some rows have none.

cdr3_aa: CATAIGNTIYF
cdr3_nt: TGTGCCACCGCAATAGGAAACACCATATATTTT
j_call: TRBJ1-3
v_call: TRBV6-1
clone_size: many
d_call: .
cdr3_length: 11

cdr3_aa: CASRRLLGAGELFF
cdr3_nt: TGTGCCAGCAGACGACTCCTAGGGGCCGGGGAGCTGTTTTTT
j_call: TRBJ2-2
v_call: TRBV28
clone_size: many
d_call: .
cdr3_length: 14

cdr3_aa: CASSPLQGPEQYF
cdr3_nt: TGTGCCAGCAGCCCTTTGCAGGGTCCCGAGCAGTACTTC
j_call: TRBJ2-7
v_call: TRBV7-9
clone_size: many
d_call: .
cdr3_length: 13

cdr3_aa: CASSPPRTGLGELFF
cdr3_nt: TGTGCCAGCAGCCCGCCGCGGACAGGGCTCGGGGAGCTGTTTTTT
j_call: TRBJ2-2
v_call: TRBV9
clone_size: many
d_call: TRBD1
cdr3_length: 15

cdr3_aa: CASSSSTDTQYF
cdr3_nt: TGTGCCAGCAGCTCCAGCACAGATACGCAGTATTTT
j_call: TRBJ2-3
v_call: TRBV7-2
clone_size: many
d_call: .
cdr3_length: 12

cdr3_aa: CASSPKASGGYEQYF
cdr3_nt: TGTGCCAGCTCACCAAAGGCTAGCGGCGGCTACGAGCAGTACTTC
j_call: TRBJ2-7
v_call: TRBV18
clone_size: many
d_call: TRBD2
cdr3_length: 15

cdr3_aa: CASSFWTGADTQYF
cdr3_nt: TGCGCCAGCAGCTTCTGGACAGGGGCAGATACGCAGTATTTT
j_call: TRBJ2-3
v_call: TRBV5-1
clone_size: many
d_call: TRBD1
cdr3_length: 14

cdr3_aa: CASSLVSTLSGSTDTQYF
cdr3_nt: TGCGCCAGCAGCTTGGTTTCCACCCTTAGCGGTAGCACAGATACGCAGTATTTT
j_call: TRBJ2-3
v_call: TRBV5-1
clone_size: few
d_call: .
cdr3_length: 18

cdr3_aa: CASSAMTSGATDTQYF
cdr3_nt: TGTGCCAGCAGTGCTATGACTAGCGGGGCCACAGATACGCAGTATTTT
j_call: TRBJ2-3
v_call: TRBV7-2
clone_size: many
d_call: TRBD2
cdr3_length: 16

cdr3_aa: CASSPTGAGANVLTF
cdr3_nt: TGTGCCAGCAGCCCAACAGGAGCTGGGGCCAACGTCCTGACTTTC
j_call: TRBJ2-6
v_call: TRBV12-3/TRBV12-4
clone_size: many
d_call: .
cdr3_length: 15

cdr3_aa: CASSLEGPYGYTF
cdr3_nt: TGTGCCAGCAGTTTAGAAGGTCCCTATGGCTACACCTTC
j_call: TRBJ1-2
v_call: TRBV12-3/TRBV12-4
clone_size: few
d_call: .
cdr3_length: 13

cdr3_aa: CASSDVSSSYEQYF
cdr3_nt: TGCGCCAGCAGCGATGTGTCTAGCTCCTACGAGCAGTACTTC
j_call: TRBJ2-7
v_call: TRBV5-1
clone_size: many
d_call: .
cdr3_length: 14

cdr3_aa: CSVEEGGRRTDTQYF
cdr3_nt: TGCAGCGTTGAAGAGGGCGGGAGACGCACAGATACGCAGTATTTT
j_call: TRBJ2-3
v_call: TRBV29-1
clone_size: many
d_call: TRBD2
cdr3_length: 15

cdr3_aa: CSVEDHKQETQYF
cdr3_nt: TGCAGCGTTGAAGATCACAAACAAGAGACCCAGTACTTC
j_call: TRBJ2-5
v_call: TRBV29-1
clone_size: .
d_call: .
cdr3_length: 13